This T cell receptor beta chain is drawn from a study of T cell repertoires in cytomegalovirus infection. Study-level findings and limits: CMV-specific HLA-C-restricted TCR beta clonotypes dominated the ex vivo response.

Of note for this clonotype: Its antigen remains unidentified.

One entry per CDR3 protein results from TCRdb running MiXCR on the reads. Of more than 400,000 distinct CDR3 sequences detected, 26% appear once; the ten largest clones hold over 10%. CDR3 length: 16 amino acids. V lost 8 bases and J 1 base, leaving 19 bases between the germline ends. The germline CDR1 and CDR2 sequences are MNHEY and SMNVEV (reference sequence). Sample: PBMCs. The chain uses TRBV27 and TRBJ2-3; D gene uncertain. This TCR was sampled from a human donor in good health (CMV status not recorded). Some clones in this sample may be carry-over from other donors' samples. For the CDR3, the DNA is TGTGCCAGCGGACCTGGGCTATACCACCGCACAGATACGCAGTATTTT. Translating it yields CASGPGLYHRTDTQYF.